These 9 T cell receptor beta chains originate from one sample sequenced in a study of T cell clonality in common variable immunodeficiency. Some clones are missing from TCRdb's copy, which holds only in-frame ones; the method was immunoSEQ multiplex PCR. The sample presents approximately 44,000 clones, none singletons. The sequenced sample was peripheral blood mononuclear cells. Every receptor here comes from a person aged 18 to 70 in good health.

This clone was found many times. The sequenced fragment ends 3 residues before the CDR3 boundary, so the rest is inferred from the germline J gene. The rearrangement uses TRBV30 and TRBJ1-1, with 7 bases lining up with TRBD1. Germline values: CDR1 GTSNPN, CDR2 SVGIG (reference sequence). The CDR3 loop spans 13 amino acids. V shed 4 bases and J 6 bases; nucleotides not matched to a gene: 8. The CDR3 loop reads CAWNQGGWPEAFF. Partial CDR3 DNA: TGTGCCTGGAACCAGGGGGGATGGCCTGAA. Variable domain in full (rest from reference TRBV30 and TRBJ1-1): SQTIHQWPATLVQPVGSPLSLECTVEGTSNPNLYWYRQAAGRGLQLLFYSVGIGQISSEVPQNLSASRPQDRQFILSSKKLLLSDSGFYLCAWNQGGWPEAFFGQGTRLTVV.

This clone was counted many times. The sequence runs out 3 residues before the end of the CDR3; the remainder is reconstructed from the germline J gene. This sequence joins TRBV20-1 and TRBJ2-3; D remains unclear. Germline-derived CDR1 and CDR2 are DFQATT and SNEGSKA (reference sequence). The CDR3 extends over 14 amino acids. With 4 bases removed from V and 2 bases from J, the gap between germline ends came to 13 bases. The part of the CDR3 DNA that was read is TGCAGTGCTATCAGTTTCGCCACCACAGATACG. Amino acid sequence: CSAISFATTDT. The whole CDR3 sequence is CSAISFATTDTQYF.

This clone was observed at least ten times. With the read ending 3 residues before the CDR3 end, the germline J gene is used to fill in that end. This sequence joins TRBV5-5 and TRBJ2-7; 10 positions match TRBD1. The CDR3 is 14 residues long. Germline V CDR1 and CDR2: SGHKS, YYEKEE (reference sequence). The J segment lost 2 bases and the V segment lost 5 bases, leaving 4 bases of the junction unmatched. CDR3 DNA (partial): TGTGCCAGCAGTGGCGGACAGGGGGCCTACGAG. This translates into CASSGGQGAYE. The entire CDR3 protein is CASSGGQGAYEQYF.

The sequenced CDR3 bases are TGTGCCAGCAGCTTCGGGACTTTTAATTCACCC. Translation gives CASSFGTFNSP. The full CDR3 protein is CASSFGTFNSPLHF. The chain has TRBV7-9 and TRBJ1-6, with a tentative D call TRBD1 (5 bases). With the read ending 3 residues before the CDR3 end, the germline J gene is used to fill in that end. The CDR3 is 14 residues long. The germline CDR1 and CDR2 sequences are SEHNR and FQNEAQ (reference sequence). The V end was cut by 3 bases, the J end by 6 bases, with 9 bases between.

This clone was counted ten times or more. Read coverage stops 3 residues before the CDR3 terminus; the germline J gene supplies the remainder. The rearrangement joins TRBV19 to TRBJ2-4; TRBD2 aligns across 8 bases. Germline V gives CDR1 LNHDA, CDR2 SQIVND (reference sequence). With V trimmed by 4 bases and J by 3 bases, 5 bases remained unmatched. CDR3 length: 15 residues. The CDR3 bases that were read are TGTGCCAGTAGTAGAACCCGGGGGGGCAAAAACATT. Encoded protein: CASSRTRGGKNI. The whole CDR3 region reads CASSRTRGGKNIQYF.

This clone was recorded at least ten times. The read gets to within 3 residues of the CDR3 end, and the germline J gene fills in the rest. The rearrangement uses TRBV30 and TRBJ1-6; a weak D match, TRBD1 (6 bases). Trimming shortened V by 0 bases and J by 3 bases, and 12 bases separated the two germline ends. The CDR3 is 16 residues long. CDR1 is GTSNPN, CDR2 SVGIG, per germline (reference sequence). The covered CDR3 bases are TGTGCCTGGAGTGTAGAAAGGACAGTCTATAATTCACCC. This codes for CAWSVERTVYNSP. The whole CDR3 protein reads CAWSVERTVYNSPLHF.

This clone has more than one count but fewer than ten. The read stops 3 residues short of the end of the CDR3; the missing end is completed from the germline J gene. V is TRBV20-1 and J is TRBJ1-1; the D is unclear. Germline lookup yields CDR1 DFQATT and CDR2 SNEGSKA (reference sequence). V was cut by 6 bases and J by 1 base, with 6 bases left in between. This CDR3 is 11 amino acids long. CDR3 region: CSAGSNTEAFF. The CDR3 DNA, read in part, is TGCAGTGCCGGGTCGAACACTGAA.

In this sample, this clone turned up many times. The read gets to within 3 residues of the CDR3 end, and the germline J gene fills in the rest. This rearrangement joins TRBV13 to TRBJ1-1, with D maybe TRBD1 (5 bases). The CDR3 spans 15 residues. Trimming took 7 bases from V and 4 from J, leaving 19 bases between them. Germline assignment: CDR1 PRHDT and CDR2 FYEKMQ (reference sequence). The CDR3 here is CASTLRQIGGTEAFF. CDR3 DNA, as far as it was read: TGTGCCAGCACTCTCAGACAGATCGGAGGCACTGAA.

This clone has a count of ten or more. The part of the CDR3 DNA that was read is TGTGCCAGCAGCTTTGGGACTAGCGGGAGTTACAATGAG. It translates to CASSFGTSGSYNE. The whole CDR3 sequence is CASSFGTSGSYNEQFF. The chain recombines TRBV7-8 with TRBJ2-1; 14 nucleotides match TRBD2. The read terminates 3 residues before the CDR3 end, so the remaining end is supplied by the germline J gene. The CDR3 length is 16 residues. With 3 bases clipped from V and 4 bases from J, the junction kept 2 bases outside the gene matches. The V gene's germline CDR1 is SGHVS and CDR2 FQNEAQ.